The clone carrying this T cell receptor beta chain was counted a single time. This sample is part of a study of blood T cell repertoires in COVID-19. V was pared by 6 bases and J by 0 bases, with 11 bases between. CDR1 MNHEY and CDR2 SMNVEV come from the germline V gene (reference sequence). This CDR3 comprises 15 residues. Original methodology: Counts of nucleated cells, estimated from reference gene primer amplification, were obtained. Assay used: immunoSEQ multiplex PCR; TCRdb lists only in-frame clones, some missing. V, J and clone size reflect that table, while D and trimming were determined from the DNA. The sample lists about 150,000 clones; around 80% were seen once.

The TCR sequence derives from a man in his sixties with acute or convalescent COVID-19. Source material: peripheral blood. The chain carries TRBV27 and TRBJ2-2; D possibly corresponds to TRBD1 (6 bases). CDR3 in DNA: TGTGCCAGCAGGAAAGGACAGTCGAACACCGGGGAGCTGTTTTTT. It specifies CASRKGQSNTGELFF.